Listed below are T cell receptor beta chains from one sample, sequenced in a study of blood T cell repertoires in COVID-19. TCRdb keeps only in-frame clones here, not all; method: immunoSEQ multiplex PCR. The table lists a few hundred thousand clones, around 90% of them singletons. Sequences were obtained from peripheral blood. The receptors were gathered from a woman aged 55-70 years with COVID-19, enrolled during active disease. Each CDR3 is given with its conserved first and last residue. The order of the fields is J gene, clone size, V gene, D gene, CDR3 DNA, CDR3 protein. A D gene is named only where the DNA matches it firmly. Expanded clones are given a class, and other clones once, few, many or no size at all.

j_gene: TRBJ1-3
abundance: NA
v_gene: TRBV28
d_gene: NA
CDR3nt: TGTGCCAGCAGCCGACCCGACACCTTCTCTGGAAACACCATATATTTT
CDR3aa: CASSRPDTFSGNTIYF

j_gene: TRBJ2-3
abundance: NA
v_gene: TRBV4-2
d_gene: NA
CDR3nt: TGTGCCAGCAGCCAAGGGGCCAGCACAGATACGCAGTATTTT
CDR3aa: CASSQGASTDTQYF

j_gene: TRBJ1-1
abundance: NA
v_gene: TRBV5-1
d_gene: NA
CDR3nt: TGCGCCAGCACATCGAACACTGAAGCTTTCTTT
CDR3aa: CASTSNTEAFF

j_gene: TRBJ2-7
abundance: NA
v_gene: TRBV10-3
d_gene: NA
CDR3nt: TGTGCCATCAGTGAACCAGGGCCCTACGAGCAGTACTTC
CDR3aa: CAISEPGPYEQYF

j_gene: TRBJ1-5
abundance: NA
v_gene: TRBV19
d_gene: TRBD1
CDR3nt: TGTGCCAGCCATTTAGGACAGGAGAATCAGCCCCAGCATTTT
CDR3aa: CASHLGQENQPQHF

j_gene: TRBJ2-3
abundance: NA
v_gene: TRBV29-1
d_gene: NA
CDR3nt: TGCAGCGTTGAAGTGGGGGCTACGCAGTATTTT
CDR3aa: CSVEVGATQYF

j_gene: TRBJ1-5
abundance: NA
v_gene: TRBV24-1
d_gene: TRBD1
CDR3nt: TGTGCCACCAGTGACCCCGGACAGGGGAAGCCCCAGCATTTT
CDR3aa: CATSDPGQGKPQHF

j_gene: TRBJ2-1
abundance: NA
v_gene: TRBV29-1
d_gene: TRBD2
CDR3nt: TGCAGCGTTGAGGTCGGACTAGCCTACAATGAGCAGTTCTTC
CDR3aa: CSVEVGLAYNEQFF

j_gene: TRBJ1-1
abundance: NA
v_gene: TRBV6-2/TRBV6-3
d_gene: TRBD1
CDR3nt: TGTGCCAGCAGTTACTTCGGACAGGGGAATACTGAAGCTTTCTTT
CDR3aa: CASSYFGQGNTEAFF

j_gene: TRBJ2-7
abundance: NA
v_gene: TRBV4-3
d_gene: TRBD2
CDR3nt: TGCGCCAGCAGCAAAACGGGGGGCTACGAGCAGTACTTC
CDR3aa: CASSKTGGYEQYF

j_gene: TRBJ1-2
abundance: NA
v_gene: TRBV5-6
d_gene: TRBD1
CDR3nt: TGTGCCAGCAGCTTACCCGGGACAGGCCTGACCTATGGCTACACCTTC
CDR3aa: CASSLPGTGLTYGYTF

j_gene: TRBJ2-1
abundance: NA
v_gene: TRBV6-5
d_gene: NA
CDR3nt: TGTGCCAGCAGTTACTCTGAGGTGTGGGTGGAGCAGTTCTTC
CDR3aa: CASSYSEVWVEQFF

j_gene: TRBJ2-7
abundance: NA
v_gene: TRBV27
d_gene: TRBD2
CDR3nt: TGTGCCAGCAGTTCCTCACTAGCGGAGTACGAGCAGTACTTC
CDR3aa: CASSSSLAEYEQYF

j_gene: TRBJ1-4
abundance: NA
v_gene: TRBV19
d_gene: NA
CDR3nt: TGTGCCAGTAGTAAGACAGGACCTAATGAAAAACTGTTTTTT
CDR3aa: CASSKTGPNEKLFF

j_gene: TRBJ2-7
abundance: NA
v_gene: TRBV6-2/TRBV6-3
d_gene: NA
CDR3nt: TGTGCCAGCAGCCGTCCCTTAATTTCCTCCTACGAGCAGTACTTC
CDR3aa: CASSRPLISSYEQYF

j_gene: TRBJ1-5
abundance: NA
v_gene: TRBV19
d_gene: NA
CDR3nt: TGTGCCAGTCGAACTACAGGAGCTAATGGGCCCCAGCATTTT
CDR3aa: CASRTTGANGPQHF

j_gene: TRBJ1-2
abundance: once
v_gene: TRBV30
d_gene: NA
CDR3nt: TGTGCCTGGATGAGAAACTATGGCTACACCTTC
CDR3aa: CAWMRNYGYTF

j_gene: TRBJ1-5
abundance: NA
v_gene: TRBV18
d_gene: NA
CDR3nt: TGTGCCAGCTCACAGGAGAGAGGGACTCATCAGCCCCAGCATTTT
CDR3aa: CASSQERGTHQPQHF

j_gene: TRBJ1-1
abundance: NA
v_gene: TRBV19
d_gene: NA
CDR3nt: TGTGCCAGTAGTATCGCTGCTCTGCGGGGACGGCCGAACACTGAAGCTTTCTTT
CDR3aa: CASSIAALRGRPNTEAFF

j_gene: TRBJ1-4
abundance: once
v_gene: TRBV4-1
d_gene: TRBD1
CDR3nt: TGCGCCAGCAGCCAACAGGGGGCTGGAGAAAAACTGTTTTTT
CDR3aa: CASSQQGAGEKLFF

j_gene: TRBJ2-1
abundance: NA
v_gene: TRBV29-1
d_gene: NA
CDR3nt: TGCAGCGTTGAAGGTACCGACGGGGCCTACAATGAGCAGTTCTTC
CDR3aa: CSVEGTDGAYNEQFF

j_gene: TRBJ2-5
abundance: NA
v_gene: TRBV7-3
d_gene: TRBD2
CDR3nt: TGTGCCAGCAGCTTAGAACTAGCGGGAGCTGGCCAAGAGACCCAGTACTTC
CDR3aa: CASSLELAGAGQETQYF

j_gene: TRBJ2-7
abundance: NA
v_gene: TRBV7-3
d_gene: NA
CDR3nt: TGTGCCAGCAGCTTAACTGCCCTAACCTCCTACGAGCAGTACTTC
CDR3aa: CASSLTALTSYEQYF

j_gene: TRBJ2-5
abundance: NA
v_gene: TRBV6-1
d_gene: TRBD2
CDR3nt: TGTGCCAGCAGTGAAGGTACTAGCGGGAGGGAGACCCAGTACTTC
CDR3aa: CASSEGTSGRETQYF

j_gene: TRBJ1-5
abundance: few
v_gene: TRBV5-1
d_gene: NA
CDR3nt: TGCGCCAGCAGCTTATCTACAGGCAATCAGCCCCAGCATTTT
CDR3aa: CASSLSTGNQPQHF

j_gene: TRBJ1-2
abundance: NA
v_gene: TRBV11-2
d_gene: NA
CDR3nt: TGTGCCAGCAGCTCTCCCAGGCGGACACCGCTGGGCTACACCTTC
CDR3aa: CASSSPRRTPLGYTF

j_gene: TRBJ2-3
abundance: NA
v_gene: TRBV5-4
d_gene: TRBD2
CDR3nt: TGTGCCAGCAGCTTACCCGGGAGGGCGAGGGATACGCAGTATTTT
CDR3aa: CASSLPGRARDTQYF

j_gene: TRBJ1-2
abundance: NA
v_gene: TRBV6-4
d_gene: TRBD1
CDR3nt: TGTGCCAGCAGTGACTCGACAGGGAGAGGCTACACCTTC
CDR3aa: CASSDSTGRGYTF

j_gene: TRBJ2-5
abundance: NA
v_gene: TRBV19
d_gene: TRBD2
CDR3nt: TGTGCCAGTAGTATCAGGTGGACTAGCGGACAAGAGACCCAGTACTTC
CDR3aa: CASSIRWTSGQETQYF

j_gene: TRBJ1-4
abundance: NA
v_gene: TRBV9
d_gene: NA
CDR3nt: TGTGCCAGCAGCGTGACAGCCGTGAATGAAAAACTGTTTTTT
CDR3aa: CASSVTAVNEKLFF

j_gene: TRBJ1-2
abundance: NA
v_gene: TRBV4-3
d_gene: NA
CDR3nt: TGCGCCAGCAGCCCGGGTGGGGCTGTCGGGTCTAACTATGGCTACACCTTC
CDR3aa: CASSPGGAVGSNYGYTF

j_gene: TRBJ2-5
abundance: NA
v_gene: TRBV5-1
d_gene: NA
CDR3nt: TGCGCCAGCAGCTTTGGCGGCCAAGAGACCCAGTACTTC
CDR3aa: CASSFGGQETQYF

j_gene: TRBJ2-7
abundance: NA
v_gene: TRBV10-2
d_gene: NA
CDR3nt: TGCGCCAGCAGTGAGTCGACTTCTTTCGGATACGAGCAGTACTTC
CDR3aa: CASSESTSFGYEQYF

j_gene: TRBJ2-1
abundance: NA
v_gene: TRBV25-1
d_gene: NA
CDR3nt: TGTGCCAGCAGTGAGTCGGCAGGGACCTACAATGAGCAGTTCTTC
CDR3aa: CASSESAGTYNEQFF

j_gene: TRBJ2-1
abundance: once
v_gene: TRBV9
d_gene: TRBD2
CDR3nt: TGTGCCAGCAGCGTATTTCCCCTAGCGGGCAACAATGAGCAGTTCTTC
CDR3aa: CASSVFPLAGNNEQFF

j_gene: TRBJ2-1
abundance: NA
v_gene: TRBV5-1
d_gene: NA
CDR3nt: TGCGCCAGCAGCGGGCACGACAGCCCCTATTACAATGAGCAGTTCTTC
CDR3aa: CASSGHDSPYYNEQFF

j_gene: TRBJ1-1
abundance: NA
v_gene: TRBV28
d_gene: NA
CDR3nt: TGTGCCAGCAGGTACACCGCAGGGGCAGAAGCTGAAGCTTTCTTT
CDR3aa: CASRYTAGAEAEAFF

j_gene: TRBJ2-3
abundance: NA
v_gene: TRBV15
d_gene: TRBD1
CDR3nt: TGTGCCACCAGTAAACAGGGGGCGGATACGCAGTATTTT
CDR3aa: CATSKQGADTQYF

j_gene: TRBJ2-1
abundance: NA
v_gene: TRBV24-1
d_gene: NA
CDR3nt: TGTGCCACCACCAATTACAATGAGCAGTTCTTC
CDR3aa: CATTNYNEQFF

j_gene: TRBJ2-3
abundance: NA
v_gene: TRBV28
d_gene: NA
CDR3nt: TGTGCCAGCAGTTTAAGTCCCCCGGTGAATACGCAGTATTTT
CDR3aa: CASSLSPPVNTQYF

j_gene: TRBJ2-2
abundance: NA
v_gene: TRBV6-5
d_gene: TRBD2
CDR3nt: TGTGCCAGCAGTTACATGGGGAGGGGCGCCGGGGAGCTGTTTTTT
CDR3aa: CASSYMGRGAGELFF

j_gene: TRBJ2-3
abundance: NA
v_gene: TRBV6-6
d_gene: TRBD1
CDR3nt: TGTGCCAGCGCCTCACCAGGGGGCGAAGATACGCAGTATTTT
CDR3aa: CASASPGGEDTQYF

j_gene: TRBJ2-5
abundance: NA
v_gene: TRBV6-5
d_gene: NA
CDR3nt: TGTGCCAGCAGTTACTCAGGCGGGATCCTGGAGACCCAGTACTTC
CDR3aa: CASSYSGGILETQYF

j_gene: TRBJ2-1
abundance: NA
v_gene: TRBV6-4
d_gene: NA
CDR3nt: TGTGCCAGCAGTGGGGCAGGGAATAATGAGCAGTTCTTC
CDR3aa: CASSGAGNNEQFF

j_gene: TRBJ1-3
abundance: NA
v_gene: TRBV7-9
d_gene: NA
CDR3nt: TGTGCCAGCAGCTCGACGGAGAGCTCTGGAAACACCATATATTTT
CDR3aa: CASSSTESSGNTIYF

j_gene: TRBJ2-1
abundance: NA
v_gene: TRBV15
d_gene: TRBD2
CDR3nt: TGTGCCACCAGCGAAGCGGGAGGGCCGGTCAATGAGCAGTTCTTC
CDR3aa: CATSEAGGPVNEQFF

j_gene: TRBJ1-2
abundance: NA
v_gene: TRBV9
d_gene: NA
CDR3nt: TGTGCCAGCAGCGTAACTCGCCTCCTCGCGGGTGGCTACACCTTC
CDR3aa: CASSVTRLLAGGYTF

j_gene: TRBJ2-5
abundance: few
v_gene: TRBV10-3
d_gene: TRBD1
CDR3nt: TGTGCCGCGCGGGGAGACAGGGGAACCGAGACCCAGTACTTC
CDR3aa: CAARGDRGTETQYF

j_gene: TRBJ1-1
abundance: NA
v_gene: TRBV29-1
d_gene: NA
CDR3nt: TGCAGCGTTATAGCAGGGTACACTGAAGCTTTCTTT
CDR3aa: CSVIAGYTEAFF

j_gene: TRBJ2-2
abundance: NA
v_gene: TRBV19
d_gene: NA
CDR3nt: TGTGCCAGTAGTATCCTAGCGCCCAACACCGGGGAGCTGTTTTTT
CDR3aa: CASSILAPNTGELFF

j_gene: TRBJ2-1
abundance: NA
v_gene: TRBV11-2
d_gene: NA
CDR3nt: TGTGCCAGCAGGGAGGTAGGGGGTTCCAATGAGCAGTTCTTC
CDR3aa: CASREVGGSNEQFF

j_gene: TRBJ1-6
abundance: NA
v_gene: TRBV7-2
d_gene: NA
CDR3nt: TGTGCCAGCAGCCCACACGACCAGGGCCGCAATTCACCCCTCCACTTT
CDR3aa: CASSPHDQGRNSPLHF